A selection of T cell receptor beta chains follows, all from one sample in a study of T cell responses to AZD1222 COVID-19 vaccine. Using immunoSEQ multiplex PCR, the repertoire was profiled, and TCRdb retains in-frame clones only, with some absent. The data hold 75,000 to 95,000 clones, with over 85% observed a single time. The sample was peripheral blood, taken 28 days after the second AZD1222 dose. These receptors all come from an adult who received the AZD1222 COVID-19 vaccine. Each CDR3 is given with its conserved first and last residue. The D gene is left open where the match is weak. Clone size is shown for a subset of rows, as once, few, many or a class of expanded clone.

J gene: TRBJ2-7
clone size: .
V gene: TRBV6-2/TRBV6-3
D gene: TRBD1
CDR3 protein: CASSPPGQVSYEQYF
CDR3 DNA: TGTGCCAGCAGTCCACCGGGACAGGTGAGCTACGAGCAGTACTTC

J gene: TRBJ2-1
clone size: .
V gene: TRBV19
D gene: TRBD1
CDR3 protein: CASSMDRGNNEQFF
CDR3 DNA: TGTGCCAGTAGTATGGACAGGGGAAACAATGAGCAGTTCTTC

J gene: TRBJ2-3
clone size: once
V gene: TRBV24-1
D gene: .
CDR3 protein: CATSDLRGTGTDTQYF
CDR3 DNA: TGTGCCACCAGTGATTTAAGGGGGACGGGCACAGATACGCAGTATTTT

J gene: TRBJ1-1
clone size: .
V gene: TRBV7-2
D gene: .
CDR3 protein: CASIKTRQANTEAFF
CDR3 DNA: TGTGCCAGCATCAAAACACGGCAGGCGAACACTGAAGCTTTCTTT

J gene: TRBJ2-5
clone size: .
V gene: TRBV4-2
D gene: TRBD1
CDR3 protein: CASSRGTGSGETQYF
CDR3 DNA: TGTGCCAGCAGCCGAGGGACAGGGAGTGGGGAGACCCAGTACTTC

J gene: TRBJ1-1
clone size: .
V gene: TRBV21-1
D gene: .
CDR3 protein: CASSTGQGRNTEAFF
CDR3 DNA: TGTGCCAGCAGCACCGGACAGGGGAGGAACACTGAAGCTTTCTTT

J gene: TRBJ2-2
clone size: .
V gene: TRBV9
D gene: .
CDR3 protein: CASSAPRQEMNTGELFF
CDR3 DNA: TGTGCCAGCAGCGCTCCGAGGCAGGAGATGAACACCGGGGAGCTGTTTTTT

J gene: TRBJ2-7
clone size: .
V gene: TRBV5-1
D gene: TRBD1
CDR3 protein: CASRPPSGTGVYEQYF
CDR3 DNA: TGCGCCAGCAGGCCACCCTCCGGGACAGGAGTCTACGAGCAGTACTTC

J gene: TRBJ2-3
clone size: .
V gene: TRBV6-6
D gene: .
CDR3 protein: CASSRRPYSRGTDTQYF
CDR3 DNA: TGTGCCAGCAGTCGCCGGCCTTACTCCCGCGGGACAGATACGCAGTATTTT

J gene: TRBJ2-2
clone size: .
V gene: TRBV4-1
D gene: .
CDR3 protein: CASSQAPGGETNTGELFF
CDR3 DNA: TGCGCCAGCAGCCAAGCCCCAGGCGGAGAGACGAACACCGGGGAGCTGTTTTTT

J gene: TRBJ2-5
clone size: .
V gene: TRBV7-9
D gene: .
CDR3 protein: CASSLSSAEETQYF
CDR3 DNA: TGTGCCAGCAGCTTAAGTTCGGCCGAAGAGACCCAGTACTTC

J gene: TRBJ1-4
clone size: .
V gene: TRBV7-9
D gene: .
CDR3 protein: CASSYRRDKNEKLFF
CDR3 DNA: TGTGCCAGCAGCTACCGCCGGGACAAAAATGAAAAACTGTTTTTT

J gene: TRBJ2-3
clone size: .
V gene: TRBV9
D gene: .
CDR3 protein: CASSVGGYDTQYF
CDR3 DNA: TGTGCCAGCAGCGTAGGGGGCTACGATACGCAGTATTTT

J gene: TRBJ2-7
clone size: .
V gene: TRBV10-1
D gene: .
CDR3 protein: CATERQNEEVHEQYF
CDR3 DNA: TGCGCCACCGAACGACAAAATGAGGAGGTCCACGAGCAGTACTTC

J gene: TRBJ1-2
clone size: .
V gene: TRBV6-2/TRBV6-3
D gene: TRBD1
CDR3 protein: CASSLDRVHGYTF
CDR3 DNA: TGTGCCAGCAGCCTGGACAGGGTCCATGGCTACACCTTC

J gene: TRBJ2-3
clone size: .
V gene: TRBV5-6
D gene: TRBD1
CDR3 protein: CASLPSGGFTDTQYF
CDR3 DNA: TGTGCCAGCCTTCCGTCAGGGGGCTTCACAGATACGCAGTATTTT

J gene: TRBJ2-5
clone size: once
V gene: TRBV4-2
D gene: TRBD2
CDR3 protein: CASSQMTSGGSSLSQTQYF
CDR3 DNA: TGTGCCAGCAGCCAAATGACTAGCGGGGGGTCTTCGCTCAGCCAGACCCAGTACTTC

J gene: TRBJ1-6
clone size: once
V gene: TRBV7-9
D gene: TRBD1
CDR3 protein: CASSWATGGRSPLHF
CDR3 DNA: TGTGCCAGCAGCTGGGCGACAGGGGGACGTTCACCCCTCCACTTT

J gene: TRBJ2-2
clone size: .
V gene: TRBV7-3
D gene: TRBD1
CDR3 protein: CASSLVVVGQGDTGELFF
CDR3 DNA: TGTGCCAGCAGCTTAGTCGTGGTGGGACAGGGGGACACCGGGGAGCTGTTTTTT

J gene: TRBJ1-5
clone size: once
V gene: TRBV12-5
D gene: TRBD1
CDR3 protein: CASGSGLQGVGRHSNQPQHF
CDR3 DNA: TGTGCTAGTGGTTCGGGTTTACAGGGGGTCGGACGTCATAGCAATCAGCCCCAGCATTTT

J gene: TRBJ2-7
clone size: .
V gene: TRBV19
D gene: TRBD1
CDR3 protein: CASEDRGSEQYF
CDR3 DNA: TGTGCCAGTGAGGACAGGGGCTCCGAGCAGTACTTC

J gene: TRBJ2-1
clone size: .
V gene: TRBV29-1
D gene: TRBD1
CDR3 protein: CSVVTGYNEQFF
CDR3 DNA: TGCAGCGTTGTGACAGGGTACAATGAGCAGTTCTTC

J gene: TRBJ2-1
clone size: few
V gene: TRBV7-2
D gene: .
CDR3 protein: CASSLFPGRGYRNYNEQFF
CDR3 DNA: TGTGCCAGCAGCTTATTCCCAGGGCGCGGATACAGGAACTACAATGAGCAGTTCTTC

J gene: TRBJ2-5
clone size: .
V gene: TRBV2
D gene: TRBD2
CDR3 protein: CASNPGTSGGVRETQYF
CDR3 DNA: TGTGCCAGCAACCCCGGGACTAGCGGGGGCGTTCGAGAGACCCAGTACTTC

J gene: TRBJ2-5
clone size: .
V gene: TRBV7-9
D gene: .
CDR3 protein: CASSPIGGAGGGETQYF
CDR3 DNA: TGTGCCAGCAGCCCAATAGGGGGGGCCGGCGGTGGAGAGACCCAGTACTTC

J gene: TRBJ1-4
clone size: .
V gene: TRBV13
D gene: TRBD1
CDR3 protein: CASSGERQGIQEKLFF
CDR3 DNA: TGTGCCAGCAGCGGAGAGCGACAGGGAATACAGGAAAAACTGTTTTTT

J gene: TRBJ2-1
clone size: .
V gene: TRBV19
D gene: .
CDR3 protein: CASLDRTDNEQFF
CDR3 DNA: TGTGCCAGTTTAGATAGGACGGACAATGAGCAGTTCTTC